This note documents a single TCR beta chain sequence. These data are taken from a study of blood T cell repertoires in COVID-19. The protocol was immunoSEQ multiplex PCR, while the TCRdb copy is restricted to in-frame clones and leaves out a portion. The data contain 150,000 or so clones, 85% to 90% of them singletons. This CDR3 spans 15 amino acids. Looked up from germline, CDR1 is MNHEY and CDR2 is SVGAGI. V lost 6 bases, J lost 4 bases, and 18 bases lay in between. The cohort comprised adults aged 18 to 89 years residing in approximately 22 US areas. The V and J genes are TRBV6-5 and TRBJ1-1; D is perhaps TRBD1 (5 bases). This TCR was sampled from a woman between 45 and 60 years old who had recovered from COVID-19. The sequencing sample was made of PBMCs or T cells enriched from blood (not recorded which). CDR3 nucleotides: TGTGCCAGCAGCCCATCCCCCCGACAGACCACTGAAGCTTTCTTT. As protein: CASSPSPRQTTEAFF.